These 32 T cell receptor beta chains originate from one sample sequenced in a study of blood T cell repertoires in COVID-19. Sequenced by immunoSEQ multiplex PCR; TCRdb stores in-frame clones only, minus some. The profile shows 60,000 to 85,000 clones, roughly 90% of them singletons. The sample taken for sequencing was peripheral blood. The receptors come from a man aged 50 to 59 with acute or convalescent COVID-19.

The CDR3 DNA reads TGTGCCAGCAGCTTGTTCCCCTTAGCGGGGCGGCTTAGCACAGATACGCAGTATTTT. Amino acid sequence: CASSLFPLAGRLSTDTQYF. V and J are TRBV5-6 and TRBJ2-3, with 8 bases aligning to TRBD2. This CDR3 is built from 19 residues. The junction had 13 bases not matched to a gene; V was cut back by 1 base and J by 0 bases. CDR1 is SGHDT, CDR2 YYEEEE, per germline.

V gene TRBV7-9 combines with J gene TRBJ2-6, with D perhaps TRBD1 (5 bases). The CDR3 contains 15 residues. V lost 4 bases, J lost 2 bases, and 9 bases lay in between. Per the germline V gene, CDR1 is SEHNR and CDR2 is FQNEAQ (reference sequence). CDR3 in amino acids: CASSSTVAGANVLTF. The CDR3 bases are TGTGCCAGCAGCTCGACAGTGGCTGGGGCCAACGTCCTGACTTTC.

The chain couples TRBV28 to TRBJ2-2; 14 bases are a match to TRBD2. Germline CDR1 is MDHEN and CDR2 is SYDVKM. Losses at the gene ends were 5 bases for V and 5 bases for J; bases not matched to a gene: 10. CDR3 size: 18 residues. The chain's CDR3 is CASSRFGLAGGKTGELFF. Written as DNA, the CDR3 is TGTGCCAGCAGTCGATTCGGACTAGCGGGAGGAAAAACCGGGGAGCTGTTTTTT. The whole variable domain, remainder taken from reference TRBV28 and TRBJ2-2, is DVKVTQSSRYLVKRTGEKVFLECVQDMDHENMFWYRQDPGLGLRLIYFSYDVKMKEKGDIPEGYSVSREKKERFSLILESASTNQTSMYLCASSRFGLAGGKTGELFFGEGSRLTVL.

J is TRBJ1-5 and V is TRBV7-3, with D perhaps TRBD1 (6 bases). With 5 bases removed from V and 0 bases from J, the gap between germline ends came to 8 bases. Germline CDR1 reads SGHTA; CDR2 reads FQGTGA. The CDR3 has 14 amino acids. The CDR3 protein is CASSPRGSNQPQHF. The CDR3, as DNA: TGTGCCAGCAGCCCCAGGGGTAGCAATCAGCCCCAGCATTTT.

J is TRBJ2-2 and V is TRBV18; TRBD2 aligns across 10 bases. The CDR3 is 14 residues long. Germline trimming cut 3 bases from V and 7 bases from J; bases unmatched to any gene: 2. Germline V lookup: CDR1 KGHSH, CDR2 LQKENI. For the CDR3, the DNA is TGTGCCAGCTCACCCCTAGCGGGGGACGGGGAGCTGTTTTTT. Residues: CASSPLAGDGELFF.

For the CDR3, the DNA is TGTGCCAGCAGCCCAGGGGACAGTTATAATTCACCCCTCCACTTT. Its protein is CASSPGDSYNSPLHF. J is TRBJ1-6 and V is TRBV27; 7 positions agree with TRBD1. This CDR3 comprises 15 residues. J lost 4 bases, V lost 6 bases, and 6 bases had no gene match. Germline V gene sequence: CDR1 MNHEY, CDR2 SMNVEV (reference sequence).

The gene calls are TRBV7-3 and TRBJ2-5; D not resolved. The germline CDR1 and CDR2 sequences are SGHTA and FQGTGA. V gave up 1 base and J gave up 0 bases, with 6 bases separating them. The CDR3 has 14 amino acids. The CDR3 DNA is TGTGCCAGCAGCTTAAATCCTTACCAAGAGACCCAGTACTTC. Amino acid sequence: CASSLNPYQETQYF. The whole variable domain, remainder taken from reference TRBV7-3 and TRBJ2-5, is GAGVSQTPSNKVTEKGKYVELRCDPISGHTALYWYRQSLGQGPEFLIYFQGTGAADDSGLPNDRFFAVRPEGSVSTLKIQRTERGDSAVYLCASSLNPYQETQYFGPGTRLLVL.

The chain combines TRBV3-1 (or the pseudogene TRBV3-2) with TRBJ2-4; TRBD2 might be the D (6 bases). Germline V gives CDR1 LGHDT, CDR2 YNNKEL (reference sequence). This CDR3 spans 15 amino acids. Deletions cut 4 bases from V and 9 bases from J, with 19 bases between. The CDR3 is CASSPTSGPGTIQYF. The CDR3 coding sequence is TGTGCCAGCAGCCCGACCAGCGGGCCTGGGACCATTCAGTACTTC.

The chain employs TRBV27 and TRBJ1-2; 7 nucleotides line up with TRBD1. The CDR3 extends over 14 amino acids. Germline values: CDR1 MNHEY, CDR2 SMNVEV (reference sequence). The J segment lost 8 bases and the V segment lost 4 bases, leaving 10 bases of the junction unmatched. CDR3 coding DNA: TGTGCCAGCAGTTCGGACAGGAGAACTATCGGCTACACCTTC. This sequence encodes CASSSDRRTIGYTF.

The gene calls are TRBV7-9 and TRBJ2-4, with a tentative D call TRBD2 (6 bases). This CDR3 contains 14 residues. V was shortened by 1 base and J by 7 bases, with 11 bases between the two germline ends. In germline, CDR1 is SEHNR, CDR2 FQNEAQ (reference sequence). The CDR3 reads CASSLVEGRNIQYF. The CDR3, as DNA: TGTGCCAGCAGCTTAGTGGAGGGTCGCAACATTCAGTACTTC.

The chain is built from TRBV6-2 or TRBV6-3 and TRBJ1-2; a weak D match, TRBD1 (6 bases). CDR3 length equals 14 residues. Germline V gene lookup returns CDR1 MNHEY and CDR2 SVGEGT. V was cut by 4 bases and J by 6 bases, with 15 bases left in between. The DNA for the CDR3 is TGTGCCAGCAGTTTTCCAACAGGGTGGGATGGCTACACCTTC. Amino acid sequence: CASSFPTGWDGYTF.

J is TRBJ2-5 and V is TRBV27; 8 bases are shared with TRBD2. From germline, CDR1 is MNHEY and CDR2 SMNVEV (reference sequence). With V trimmed by 0 bases and J by 2 bases, 20 bases remained unmatched. This CDR3 has 21 amino acids. In DNA, the CDR3 is TGTGCCAGCAGTTTATCGGGGTGGGGGCGGCTAGCGGGTCCCGGGCAAGAGACCCAGTACTTC. Translated: CASSLSGWGRLAGPGQETQYF.

CDR3 in amino acids: CASSYEGQGSNQPQHF. In nucleotides, the CDR3 is TGTGCCAGCAGTTACGAGGGACAGGGTTCCAATCAGCCCCAGCATTTT. The chain employs TRBV6-5 and TRBJ1-5, with TRBD1 identical over 9 bases. This CDR3 region has 16 residues. With 2 bases clipped from V and 3 bases from J, the junction kept 5 bases outside the gene matches. In germline, CDR1 is MNHEY, CDR2 SVGAGI.

V is TRBV29-1 and J is TRBJ1-4; no reliable D call. With 6 bases removed from V and 3 bases from J, the gap between germline ends came to 8 bases. This CDR3 comprises 12 residues. Germline CDR1 SQVTM, CDR2 ANQGSEA. CDR3 in DNA: TGCAGCGTGGGGAGGTCTAATGAAAAACTGTTTTTT. This translates into CSVGRSNEKLFF.

The V gene is TRBV28, the J gene TRBJ1-4, with TRBD1 identical over 7 bases. There are 15 residues in the CDR3. The junction had 8 bases not matched to a gene; V was cut back by 5 bases and J by 5 bases. Germline V gene data show CDR1 as MDHEN and CDR2 as SYDVKM. As DNA, the CDR3 is TGTGCCAGCAGTCCCGACAGGGAAGGGAATGAAAAACTGTTTTTT. Its protein product is CASSPDREGNEKLFF.

This rearrangement joins TRBV5-8 to TRBJ2-3, with 10 bases lining up with TRBD1. Germline V gene lookup returns CDR1 SGHTS and CDR2 YDEGEE. V was clipped by 4 bases and J by 2 bases; unmatched bases: 4. The CDR3 is made up of 15 amino acids. The CDR3, as DNA: TGTGCCAGCAGCCTCCGACAGGGGGCCACAGATACGCAGTATTTT. Translation gives CASSLRQGATDTQYF.

The chain carries TRBV4-1 and TRBJ2-3, with D maybe TRBD2 (5 bases). The V end was cut by 4 bases, the J end by 0 bases, with 14 bases between. In germline, CDR1 is MGHRA, CDR2 YSYEKL. The CDR3 consists of 16 residues. The CDR3 bases are TGCGCCAGCAGCCTTTTCGCGGGCCCGAGCACAGATACGCAGTATTTT. Its translation: CASSLFAGPSTDTQYF.

V usage is TRBV20-1 and J usage is TRBJ2-1; 7 bases map to TRBD1. The V gene end was trimmed by 5 bases and the J gene end by 3 bases; junction bases not matched to a gene: 10. There are 15 residues in the CDR3. Germline V gives CDR1 DFQATT, CDR2 SNEGSKA (reference sequence). The DNA for the CDR3 is TGCAGTGCTCGTGGGGACAGAGCCGTCTACAATGAGCAGTTCTTC. Encoded protein: CSARGDRAVYNEQFF.

The genes are TRBV12-3 or TRBV12-4 and TRBJ2-1; D might be TRBD1 (8 bases). The CDR3 spans 13 residues. Trimming took off 6 bases at V and 8 bases at J, with 14 bases between the two ends. CDR3: CASRRTGGDEQFF. The CDR3 nucleotides are TGTGCCAGCAGACGTACAGGGGGGGATGAGCAGTTCTTC.

The gene calls are TRBV3-1 (or the pseudogene TRBV3-2) and TRBJ2-1; a weak D match, TRBD2 (6 bases). CDR1 and CDR2 (germline): LGHDT, YNNKEL (reference sequence). Trimming took 1 base from V and 7 from J, leaving 11 bases between them. The CDR3 sequence is 14 residues long. Here the CDR3 reads CASSQGGVRNEQFF. The DNA for the CDR3 is TGTGCCAGCAGCCAAGGGGGGGTCCGGAATGAGCAGTTCTTC.

This clone was seen a handful of times. J is TRBJ2-5 and V is TRBV5-1; 9 bases match TRBD2. Trimming removed 3 bases from V and 0 bases from J; junction bases left unmatched: 3. Germline V gene lookup returns CDR1 SGHRS and CDR2 YFSETQ. The CDR3 runs to 15 residues. The CDR3 DNA sequence: TGCGCCAGCAGCTCGTTAGCGGGAGACCAAGAGACCCAGTACTTC. As protein: CASSSLAGDQETQYF.

The rearrangement joins TRBV29-1 to TRBJ2-7, with D possibly matching TRBD1 (6 bases). CDR3 length: 14 residues. Germline CDR1 SQVTM, CDR2 ANQGSEA. Trimming removed 5 bases at V and 3 bases at J, with 17 bases between. CDR3 DNA: TGCAGCGTTAAGGCTAGGAAGGACAGCTACGAGCAGTACGTC. This encodes CSVKARKDSYEQYV.

This chain uses TRBV27 with TRBJ2-7; 8 bases agree with TRBD2. Germline CDR1 MNHEY, CDR2 SMNVEV (reference sequence). CDR3 length: 14 residues. Trimming cost V 2 bases and J 4 bases; bases outside gene matches: 4. CDR3 nucleotide sequence: TGTGCCAGCAGTTTAACTAGCGGCAGATACGAGCAGTACTTC. It specifies CASSLTSGRYEQYF.

V usage is TRBV7-2 and J usage is TRBJ2-5; D unresolved. Between the trimmed V and J ends, which lost 4 bases and 3 bases, there was a span of 9 bases. Germline V gene sequence: CDR1 SGHTA, CDR2 FQGNSA. This CDR3 has 13 amino acids. CDR3: CASSSTLKETQYF. In DNA, the CDR3 is TGTGCCAGCAGCTCCACATTAAAAGAGACCCAGTACTTC.

V gene TRBV4-3 combines with J gene TRBJ1-4; 7 bases are a match to TRBD1. The CDR3 consists of 17 residues. Germline-derived CDR1 and CDR2 are LGHNA and YSLEER. Trimming cost V 1 base and J 7 bases; bases outside gene matches: 12. The DNA of the CDR3 is TGCGCCAGCAGCCAAGGTCGGGGACCGACAGGGCGTGAAAAACTGTTTTTT. It encodes CASSQGRGPTGREKLFF.

The chain uses TRBV3-1 (or the pseudogene TRBV3-2) and TRBJ1-1, with D tentatively TRBD1 (5 bases). This CDR3 contains 13 residues. Per the germline V gene, CDR1 is LGHDT and CDR2 is YNNKEL (reference sequence). V lost 5 bases to trimming and J lost 2 bases, with 9 bases between them. CDR3 sequence: CASSNTGNTEAFF. CDR3 DNA sequence: TGTGCCAGCAGCAATACAGGTAACACTGAAGCTTTCTTT.

The chain combines TRBV28 with TRBJ2-7, with a weak D call TRBD2 (5 bases). The CDR3 loop spans 11 amino acids. Per germline, CDR1 MDHEN and CDR2 SYDVKM. Trimming shortened V by 7 bases and J by 4 bases, and 8 bases separated the two germline ends. CDR3 residues: CASIGGYEQYF. In DNA, the CDR3 is TGTGCCAGCATCGGCGGGTACGAGCAGTACTTC.

The chain carries TRBV19 and TRBJ1-5; no definite D call. This CDR3 is 17 amino acids long. The germline V gene has CDR1 LNHDA and CDR2 SQIVND (reference sequence). V dropped 2 bases and J dropped 1 base, with 15 bases sitting between them. The CDR3 reads CASSISVGWASNQPQHF. DNA of the CDR3: TGTGCCAGTAGTATATCCGTCGGTTGGGCAAGCAATCAGCCCCAGCATTTT.

V gene TRBV28 combines with J gene TRBJ2-1, with D maybe TRBD2 (6 bases). V was clipped by 4 bases and J by 9 bases, with 16 bases between them. CDR1 and CDR2 from the germline V gene are MDHEN and SYDVKM. The CDR3 length is 14 residues. This CDR3 reads CASSWHLGGIEQFF. Here the CDR3 DNA reads TGTGCCAGCAGTTGGCATCTGGGAGGCATTGAGCAGTTCTTC.

This clone was seen once. The chain employs TRBV7-9 and TRBJ2-7; no clear D gene. Trimming took off 7 bases at V and 2 bases at J, with 6 bases between the two ends. The germline CDR1 and CDR2 sequences are SEHNR and FQNEAQ (reference sequence). CDR3 size: 11 residues. The CDR3 loop reads CASKQAYEQYV. The CDR3 DNA sequence: TGTGCCAGCAAGCAGGCCTACGAGCAGTACGTC.

The V call is TRBV27, the J call TRBJ1-2; D is perhaps TRBD1 (5 bases). The germline V and J ends were trimmed by 5 bases and 4 bases, with 11 bases remaining between them. Germline V gene data show CDR1 as MNHEY and CDR2 as SMNVEV (reference sequence). This CDR3 has 13 amino acids. CDR3 in DNA: TGTGCCAGCAGTCCCGGACACCCCTATGGCTACACCTTC. Translated: CASSPGHPYGYTF.

V usage is TRBV7-8 and J usage is TRBJ2-1; 7 bases map to TRBD2. Germline V CDR1 and CDR2: SGHVS, FQNEAQ. CDR3 length: 16 amino acids. V lost 0 bases and J lost 1; bases outside the gene matches: 3. CDR3 residues: CASSLAGRYSYNEQFF. CDR3 DNA: TGTGCCAGCAGCTTAGCCGGGAGGTATTCCTACAATGAGCAGTTCTTC.